The table lists the clone carrying this T cell receptor (beta chain) with many counts. The sample is drawn from a study of cytotoxic CD8 clonotypes in ibrutinib-treated CLL. Germline assignment: CDR1 GTSNPN and CDR2 SVGIG (reference sequence). The CDR3 has 14 residues. V was shortened by 1 base and J by 1 base, with 10 bases between the two germline ends. Produced via immunoSEQ multiplex PCR; TCRdb's table is partial and in-frame only. The sample lists some 200,000 clones, around 70% seen once, with about 6% in the top ten. The chain links TRBV30 to TRBJ1-1; D gene unclear. Material: PBMCs, obtained after 12 months of ibrutinib treatment. The clonotype was recovered from a human donor with chronic lymphocytic leukemia. The CDR3 region is CAWSDGRSNTEAFF. In DNA form, the CDR3 reads TGTGCCTGGAGTGACGGCAGGTCGAACACTGAAGCTTTCTTT.